This TCR beta chain stems from a study of T cells in Graves' hyperthyroidism and ophthalmopathy. About the study: Upon initial diagnosis and before any treatment, peripheral blood was collected.

CDR1 is SGHAT and CDR2 is FQNNGV in the germline V gene. Trimming cost V 3 bases and J 7 bases; bases outside gene matches: 9. CDR3 length: 15 residues. Used for diagnoses were clinical symptoms, serum thyroxine and TRAb, thyroid ultrasound and orbital computed tomography. Amplification of TCR beta CDR3 regions was performed using RNA transcripts as template. During a first-round RT-PCR of the TCR CDR3, the HTBI primer set was used. TCRdb reanalysed the multiplex PCR reads using MiXCR and keeps one entry per CDR3 protein. This sample yields 500,000 to 750,000 distinct CDR3 sequences, of which 15% to 19% are seen a single time; under 8% belongs to the top ten.

The chain uses TRBV11-2 and TRBJ1-3; 7 nucleotides agree with TRBD1. Material: blood. The clonotype originates from a woman aged 30 to 39 with Graves' hyperthyroidism. As DNA, the CDR3 is TGTGCCAGCAGCTTCCGGGCAGGGGGTCTCAACACCATATATTTT. Its translation is CASSFRAGGLNTIYF.